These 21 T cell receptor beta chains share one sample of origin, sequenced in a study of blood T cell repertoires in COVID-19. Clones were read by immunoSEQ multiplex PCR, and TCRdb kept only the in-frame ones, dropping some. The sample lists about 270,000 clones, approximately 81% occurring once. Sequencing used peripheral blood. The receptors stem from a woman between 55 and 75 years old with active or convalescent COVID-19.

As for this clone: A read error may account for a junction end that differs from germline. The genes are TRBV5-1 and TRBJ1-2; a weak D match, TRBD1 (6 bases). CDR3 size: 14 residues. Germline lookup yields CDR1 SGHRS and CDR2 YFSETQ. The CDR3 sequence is CARSGGGQLNGYTF. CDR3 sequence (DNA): TGCGCCCGCAGCGGGGGGGGCCAGTTGAATGGCTACACCTTC.

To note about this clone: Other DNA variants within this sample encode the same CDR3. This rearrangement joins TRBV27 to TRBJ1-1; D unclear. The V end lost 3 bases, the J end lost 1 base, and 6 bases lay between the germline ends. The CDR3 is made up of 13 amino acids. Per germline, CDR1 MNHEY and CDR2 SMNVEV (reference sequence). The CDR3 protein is CASSFPGNTEAFF. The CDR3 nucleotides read TGTGCCAGCAGTTTTCCCGGGAACACTGAAGCTTTCTTT.

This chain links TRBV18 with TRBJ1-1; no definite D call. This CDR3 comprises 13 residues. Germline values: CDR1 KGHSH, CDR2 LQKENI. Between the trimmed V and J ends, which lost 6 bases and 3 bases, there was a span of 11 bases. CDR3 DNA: TGTGCCAGCTCCTCAACAGCGGACACTGAAGCTTTCTTT. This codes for CASSSTADTEAFF.

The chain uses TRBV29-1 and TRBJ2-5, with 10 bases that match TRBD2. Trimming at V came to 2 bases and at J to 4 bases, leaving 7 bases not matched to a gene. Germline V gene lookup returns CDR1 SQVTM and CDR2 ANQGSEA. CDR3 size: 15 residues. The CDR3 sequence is CSVESYLAGGETQYF. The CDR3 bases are TGCAGCGTTGAAAGTTACTTAGCGGGGGGAGAGACCCAGTACTTC.

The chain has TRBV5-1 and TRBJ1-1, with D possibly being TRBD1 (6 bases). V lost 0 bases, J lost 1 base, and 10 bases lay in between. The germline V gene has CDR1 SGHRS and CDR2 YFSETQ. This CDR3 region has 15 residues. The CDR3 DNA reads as TGCGCCAGCAGCTTGGGGGTAGGGGGGAACACTGAAGCTTTCTTT. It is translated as CASSLGVGGNTEAFF.

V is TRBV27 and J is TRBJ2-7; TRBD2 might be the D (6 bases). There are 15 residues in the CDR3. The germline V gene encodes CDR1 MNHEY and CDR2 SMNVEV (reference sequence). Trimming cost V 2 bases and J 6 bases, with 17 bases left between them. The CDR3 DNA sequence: TGTGCCAGCAGTTTAGAGGGGACTCGATATGGCGAGCAGTACTTC. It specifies CASSLEGTRYGEQYF.

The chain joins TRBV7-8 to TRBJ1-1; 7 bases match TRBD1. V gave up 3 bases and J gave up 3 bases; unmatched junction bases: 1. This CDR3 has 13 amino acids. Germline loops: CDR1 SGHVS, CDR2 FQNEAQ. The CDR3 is CASSFGTDTEAFF. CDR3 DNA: TGTGCCAGCAGCTTCGGGACAGACACTGAAGCTTTCTTT.

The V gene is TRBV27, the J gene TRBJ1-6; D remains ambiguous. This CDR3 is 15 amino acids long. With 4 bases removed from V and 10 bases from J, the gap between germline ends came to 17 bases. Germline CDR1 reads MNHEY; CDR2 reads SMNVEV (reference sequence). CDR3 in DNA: TGTGCCAGCAGTTCCCCGGCCCCACGGGAATCACCCCTCCACTTT. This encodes CASSSPAPRESPLHF.

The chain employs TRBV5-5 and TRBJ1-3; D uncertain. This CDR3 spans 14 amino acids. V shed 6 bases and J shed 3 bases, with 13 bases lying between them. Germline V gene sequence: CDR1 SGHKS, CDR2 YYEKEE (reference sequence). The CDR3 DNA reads TGTGCCAGCACCGCGGTGGTTAGTGGAAACACCATATATTTT. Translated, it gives CASTAVVSGNTIYF. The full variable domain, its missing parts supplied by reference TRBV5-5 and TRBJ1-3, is DAGVTQSPTHLIKTRGQQVTLRCSPISGHKSVSWYQQVLGQGPQFIFQYYEKEERGRGNFPDRFSARQFPNYSSELNVNALLLGDSALYLCASTAVVSGNTIYFGEGSWLTVV.

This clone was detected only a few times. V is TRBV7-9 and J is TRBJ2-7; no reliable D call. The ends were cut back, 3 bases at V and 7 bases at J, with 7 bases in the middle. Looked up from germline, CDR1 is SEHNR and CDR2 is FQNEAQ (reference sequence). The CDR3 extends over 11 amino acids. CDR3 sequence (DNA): TGTGCCAGCAGCTTTAGCCGGGAGCAGTACTTC. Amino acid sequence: CASSFSREQYF.

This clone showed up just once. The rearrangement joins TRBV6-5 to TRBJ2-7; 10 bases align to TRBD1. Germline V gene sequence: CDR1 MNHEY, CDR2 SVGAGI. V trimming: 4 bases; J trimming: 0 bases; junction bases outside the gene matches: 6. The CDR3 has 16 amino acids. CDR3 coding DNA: TGTGCCAGCAGTTCGACAGGGGGCCTAAGCTCCTACGAGCAGTACTTC. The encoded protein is CASSSTGGLSSYEQYF.

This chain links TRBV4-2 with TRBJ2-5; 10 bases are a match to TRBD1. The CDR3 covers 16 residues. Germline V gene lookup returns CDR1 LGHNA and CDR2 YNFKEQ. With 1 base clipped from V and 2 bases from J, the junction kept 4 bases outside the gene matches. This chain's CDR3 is CASSQVTGGHQETQYF. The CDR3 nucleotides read TGTGCCAGCAGCCAAGTGACAGGGGGCCATCAAGAGACCCAGTACTTC.

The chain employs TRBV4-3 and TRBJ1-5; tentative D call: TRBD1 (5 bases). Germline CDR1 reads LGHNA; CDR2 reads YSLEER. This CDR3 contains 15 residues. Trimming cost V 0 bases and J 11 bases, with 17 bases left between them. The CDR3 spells CASSQDPQGGRAQHF. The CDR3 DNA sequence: TGCGCCAGCAGCCAAGATCCGCAGGGAGGGAGGGCCCAGCATTTT.

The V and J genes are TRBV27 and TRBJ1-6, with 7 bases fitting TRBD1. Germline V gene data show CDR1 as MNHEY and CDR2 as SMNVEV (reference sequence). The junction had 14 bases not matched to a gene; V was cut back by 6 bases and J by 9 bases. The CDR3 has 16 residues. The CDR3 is CASRLDGQALGSPLHF. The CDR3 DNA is TGTGCCAGCAGACTTGACGGACAGGCGCTGGGTTCACCCCTCCACTTT.

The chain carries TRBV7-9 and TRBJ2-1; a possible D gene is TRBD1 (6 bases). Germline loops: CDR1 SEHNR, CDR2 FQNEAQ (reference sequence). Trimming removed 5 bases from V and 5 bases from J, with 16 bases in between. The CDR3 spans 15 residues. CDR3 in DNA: TGTGCCAGCAGCCGAAAGGGGGTATCTCACAATGAGCAGTTCTTC. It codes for CASSRKGVSHNEQFF.

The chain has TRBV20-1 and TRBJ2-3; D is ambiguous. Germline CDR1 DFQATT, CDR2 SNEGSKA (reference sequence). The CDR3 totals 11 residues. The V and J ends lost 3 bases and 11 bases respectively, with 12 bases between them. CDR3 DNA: TGCAGTGCTAGCTGGAAATCGGGGCAGTATTTT. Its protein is CSASWKSGQYF.

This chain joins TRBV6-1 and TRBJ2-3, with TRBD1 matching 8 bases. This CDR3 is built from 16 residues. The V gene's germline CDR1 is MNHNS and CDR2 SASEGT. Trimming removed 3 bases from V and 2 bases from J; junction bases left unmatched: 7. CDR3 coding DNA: TGTGCCAGCAGTGAGCTGGGACAGGTAAACACAGATACGCAGTATTTT. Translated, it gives CASSELGQVNTDTQYF.

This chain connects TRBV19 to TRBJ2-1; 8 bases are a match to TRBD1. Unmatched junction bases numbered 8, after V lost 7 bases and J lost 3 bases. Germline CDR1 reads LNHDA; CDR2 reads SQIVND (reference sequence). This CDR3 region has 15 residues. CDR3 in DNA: TGTGCCAGTACCCCCCGGGACAGGCTCTACAATGAGCAGTTCTTC. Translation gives CASTPRDRLYNEQFF.

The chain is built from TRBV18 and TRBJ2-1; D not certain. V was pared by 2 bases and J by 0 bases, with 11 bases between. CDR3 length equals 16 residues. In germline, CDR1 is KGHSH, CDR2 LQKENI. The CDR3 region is CASSPNSPSSYNEQFF. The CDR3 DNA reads TGTGCCAGCTCACCAAACAGCCCGAGCTCCTACAATGAGCAGTTCTTC. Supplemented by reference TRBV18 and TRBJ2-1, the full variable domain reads NAGVMQNPRHLVRRRGQEARLRCSPMKGHSHVYWYRQLPEEGLKFMVYLQKENIIDESGMPKERFSAEFPKEGPSILRIQQVVRGDSAAYFCASSPNSPSSYNEQFFGPGTRLTVL.

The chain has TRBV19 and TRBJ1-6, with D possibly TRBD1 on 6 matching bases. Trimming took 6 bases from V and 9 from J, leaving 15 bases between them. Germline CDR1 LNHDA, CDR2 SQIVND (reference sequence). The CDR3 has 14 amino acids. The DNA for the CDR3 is TGTGCCAGTAGCCAGGGGAAGTACGCTTCACCCCTCCACTTT. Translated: CASSQGKYASPLHF.

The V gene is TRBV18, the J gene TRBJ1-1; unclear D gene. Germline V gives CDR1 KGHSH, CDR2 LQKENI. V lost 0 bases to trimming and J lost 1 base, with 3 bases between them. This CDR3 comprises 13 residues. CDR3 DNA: TGTGCCAGCTCACCACCCGGGAACACTGAAGCTTTCTTT. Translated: CASSPPGNTEAFF.